This T cell receptor (beta chain) comes out of a study of T cell responses to AZD1222 COVID-19 vaccine. Notes on the study in general: Spike as a whole was targeted by vaccine-associated CD4 TCRs, dominant at 160-218 and 743-854. Breadth and depth of Spike-specific TCRs rose after two AZD1222 doses.

Trimming left V 3 bases short and J 4 bases short, with 12 bases between. The CDR3 sequence is 14 residues long. The germline CDR1 and CDR2 sequences are LNHDA and SQIVND (reference sequence). For this clone: Its matching antigen is unknown.

Using immunoSEQ multiplex PCR, the repertoire was profiled, and TCRdb retains in-frame clones only, with some absent. This sample yields about 85,000 clones, of which roughly 90% are seen a single time; 5.5% to 8% belongs to the top ten. This TCR came from an adult in good health. Material: peripheral blood, obtained on day 0 of AZD1222 vaccination. The V and J genes are TRBV19 and TRBJ1-1; D is perhaps TRBD1 (6 bases). In DNA, the CDR3 is TGTGCCAGTAGTATTTCAGGGGCGCCCACTGAAGCTTTCTTT. Translating gives CASSISGAPTEAFF.